The entry that follows covers one TCR beta chain sequence. The antigen is unknown. The source of the sample is a study of shared clonotypes between healthy human individuals. In germline, CDR1 is SGHRS, CDR2 YFSETQ. Trimming at V came to 1 base and at J to 3 bases, leaving 3 bases not matched to a gene. The CDR3 extends over 16 amino acids. Assay used: immunoSEQ multiplex PCR; TCRdb lists only in-frame clones, some missing. Of some 580,000 clones listed, approximately 97% were seen once; the top ten hold 0.057%. Points from the study as a whole: Generation probabilities of non-shared clonotypes were lower (relative to those shared by all four donors).

The receptor comes from a woman aged 25 to 39 in good health. V usage is TRBV5-1 and J usage is TRBJ2-3, with 12 nucleotides matching TRBD2. Sequences were obtained from naive CD4+ T cells sorted from blood. Subset specified: CD45RA+ positively selected. The CDR3 loop reads CASSLSLAGGTDTQYF. The CDR3 DNA is TGCGCCAGCAGCTTGAGCCTAGCGGGAGGGACAGATACGCAGTATTTT.